This is a list of T cell receptor beta chains from one sample in a study of T cell repertoires in cytomegalovirus infection. TCRdb passed the reads through MiXCR, listing each CDR3 protein once. Seen here are 200,000 to 250,000 distinct CDR3 sequences, over 20% observed once, and the top ten hold roughly 18%. Source material: CD8+ T cells from PBMCs. The source of these receptors is a human donor in good health (CMV status not recorded). Some clones in this sample may be carry-over from other donors' samples. Each CDR3 is given with its conserved first and last residue.

j_call v_call cdr3_length cdr3_aa
TRBJ1-4 TRBV7-9 15 CASSFPGTDNEKLFF
TRBJ2-7 TRBV6-6 13 CASSHPLAHEQYF
TRBJ1-3 TRBV2 12 CASTGRLNTIYF
TRBJ1-2 TRBV28 13 CASSRTGPGGYTF
TRBJ2-6 TRBV10-3 18 CAISEGLGSVSGANVLTF
TRBJ2-3 TRBV7-9 13 CASSPLGRETQYF
TRBJ2-1 TRBV30 14 CAWIYGGLGNEQFF
TRBJ2-1 TRBV7-9 12 CASSPEGDEQFF
TRBJ2-1 TRBV2 14 CASRRDGGIEKQFF
TRBJ1-6 TRBV12-3/TRBV12-4 16 CASSFWTGWDNSPLHF
TRBJ2-1 TRBV19 13 CASWDRDYNEQFF
TRBJ2-1 TRBV7-2 16 CASSSDLAGAVHEQFF
TRBJ2-7 TRBV28 15 CASSFPPGVGYEQYF
TRBJ2-7 TRBV4-1 14 CASSQGARPYEQYF
TRBJ1-6 TRBV4-3 12 CASSDRAGDLHF
TRBJ2-3 TRBV10-2 15 CASSSSGIILDTQYF
TRBJ1-5 TRBV28 13 CASGEGWNQPQHF
TRBJ2-1 TRBV20-1 16 CSAQILGQGPYNEQFF
TRBJ2-1 TRBV12-3/TRBV12-4 15 CASSEWDRGGDEQFF
TRBJ2-1 TRBV28 10 CANSNNEQFF
TRBJ2-7 TRBV6-1 13 CASSYSARYEQYF
TRBJ2-5 TRBV2 14 CASRGTSGVETQYF
TRBJ2-1 TRBV12-3/TRBV12-4 15 CASSNPGRRANEQFF
TRBJ2-3 TRBV6-2/TRBV6-3 16 CASSYSRGRPLDTQYF
TRBJ2-1 TRBV15 13 CATSSQGNNEQFF
TRBJ1-1 TRBV29-1 13 CSGRQGLDTEAFF
TRBJ2-2 TRBV5-4 16 CASSLGIAGDTGELFF
TRBJ1-5 TRBV7-6 14 CASSSTVGNQPQHF
TRBJ1-6 TRBV3-1 18 CASSPVGQGETYNSPLHF
TRBJ2-7 TRBV7-2 15 CASSSWPSGDDEQYF
TRBJ2-3 TRBV9 16 CASSVVGDRAPDTQYF
TRBJ2-5 TRBV5-6 13 CASTLGSQETQYF
TRBJ2-5 TRBV12-3/TRBV12-4 16 CASSFVGQSGGETQYF
TRBJ2-3 TRBV28 15 CASSLGLTRGDTQYF
TRBJ2-3 TRBV7-3 15 CASRPGPLGTDTQYF
TRBJ2-1 TRBV5-4 16 CASSLDLVGAANEQFF
TRBJ2-4 TRBV6-6 14 CASSTTGLKNIQYF
TRBJ1-1 TRBV6-5 15 CASSSTGGLRAEAFF
TRBJ1-1 TRBV13 17 CASSLGLGWVANTEAFF
TRBJ2-3 TRBV20-1 14 CSASYSGGADTQYF
TRBJ2-2 TRBV11-1 16 CASSLEGGLNTGELFF
TRBJ2-1 TRBV7-2 12 CASSLVVGEQFF
TRBJ1-5 TRBV9 15 CASSEGGSGNQPQHF
TRBJ2-7 TRBV28 16 CASSFSSSRRGTEQYF
TRBJ1-1 TRBV7-9 15 CASSLGKGGRTEAFF
TRBJ1-5 TRBV20-1 13 CSADRGVNQPQHF